These 24 T cell receptor beta chains share one sample of origin, sequenced in a study of blood T cell repertoires in COVID-19. Sequenced by immunoSEQ multiplex PCR; TCRdb stores in-frame clones only, minus some. The sample contains approximately 300,000 clones, about 82% of which appear only once. The sample comprised peripheral blood. Source of these receptors: a woman aged 45-65 years with acute or convalescent COVID-19.

The rearrangement links TRBV5-4 to TRBJ2-1; D is ambiguous. This CDR3 has 15 amino acids. Deletions cut 0 bases from V and 0 bases from J, with 7 bases between. The germline V gene encodes CDR1 SGHNT and CDR2 YYREEE (reference sequence). The CDR3 is CASSLDSSSYNEQFF. For the CDR3, the DNA is TGTGCCAGCAGCTTGGACAGTAGCTCCTACAATGAGCAGTTCTTC.

The chain joins TRBV7-9 to TRBJ2-7; no clear D gene. Trimming took off 1 base at V and 0 bases at J, with 7 bases between the two ends. From germline, CDR1 is SEHNR and CDR2 FQNEAQ (reference sequence). This CDR3 has 14 amino acids. The CDR3 sequence: CASSLGADSYEQYF. As DNA, the CDR3 is TGTGCCAGCAGCTTAGGCGCGGACTCCTACGAGCAGTACTTC.

The chain couples TRBV11-2 to TRBJ1-4; possibly TRBD1 for D (5 bases). Trimming took off 2 bases at V and 8 bases at J, with 15 bases between the two ends. Germline lookup yields CDR1 SGHAT and CDR2 FQNNGV. CDR3 length equals 15 residues. CDR3 loop: CASSLYAQGGEKLFF. The CDR3 DNA follows: TGTGCCAGCAGCTTATACGCCCAGGGTGGGGAAAAACTGTTTTTT.

This chain uses TRBV6-5 with TRBJ2-7; D gene unclear. The CDR3 runs to 13 residues. The germline CDR1 and CDR2 sequences are MNHEY and SVGAGI. V was trimmed by 11 bases and J by 5 bases, leaving 19 bases between them. In DNA, the CDR3 is TGTGCCTCCCAACGACACGGTTTCGACGAGCAGTACTTC. Its protein is CASQRHGFDEQYF.

The gene calls are TRBV11-2 and TRBJ2-7; D not resolved. Germline V CDR1 and CDR2: SGHAT, FQNNGV. The CDR3 length is 13 residues. With 3 bases removed from V and 2 bases from J, the gap between germline ends came to 8 bases. CDR3 DNA: TGTGCCAGCAGCTTTACCCTAACCTACGAGCAGTACTTC. This gives the protein CASSFTLTYEQYF.

The chain is built from TRBV2 and TRBJ1-4, with 8 bases that match TRBD1. The CDR3 is 15 residues long. The germline V gene has CDR1 SNHLY and CDR2 FYNNEI. V lost 6 bases, J lost 4 bases, and 7 bases stayed unmatched. The DNA of the CDR3 is TGTGCCAGCAGGGGAGGTGGACAGGGTAATGAAAAACTGTTTTTT. This encodes CASRGGGQGNEKLFF.

The chain has TRBV7-3 and TRBJ1-3; TRBD1 might be the D (6 bases). The V end was cut by 0 bases, the J end by 1 base, with 10 bases between. In germline, CDR1 is SGHTA, CDR2 FQGTGA. The CDR3 consists of 16 residues. The CDR3 reads CASSLTSTGSGNTIYF. The CDR3, as DNA: TGTGCCAGCAGCTTAACTTCGACAGGTTCTGGAAACACCATATATTTT.

This rearrangement joins TRBV2 to TRBJ1-3; weak D call: TRBD1 (5 bases). The germline V and J ends were trimmed by 6 bases and 0 bases, with 12 bases remaining between them. Germline-derived CDR1 and CDR2 are SNHLY and FYNNEI. There are 15 residues in the CDR3. CDR3 nucleotide sequence: TGTGCCAGCAGCTTACAGGTTGTCTCTGGAAACACCATATATTTT. Translation: CASSLQVVSGNTIYF. The full variable domain, in which reference TRBV2 and TRBJ1-3 provide the parts outside the CDR3, is EPEVTQTPSHQVTQMGQEVILRCVPISNHLYFYWYRQILGQKVEFLVSFYNNEISEKSEIFDDQFSVERPDGSNFTLKIRSTKLEDSAMYFCASSLQVVSGNTIYFGEGSWLTVV.

The chain recombines TRBV4-1 with TRBJ2-2; D unresolved. Trimming removed 0 bases from V and 2 bases from J, with 19 bases in between. CDR1 is MGHRA and CDR2 is YSYEKL in the germline V gene. The CDR3 consists of 19 residues. For the CDR3, the DNA is TGCGCCAGCAGCCAAGATATTTGGGCCACCTCCCCCAACACCGGGGAGCTGTTTTTT. It translates to CASSQDIWATSPNTGELFF.

J is TRBJ2-1 and V is TRBV3-1 (or the pseudogene TRBV3-2), with 7 bases that match TRBD2. The length of the CDR3 is 13 residues. Germline CDR1 LGHDT, CDR2 YNNKEL (reference sequence). V lost 4 bases to trimming and J lost 7 bases; unmatched junction nucleotides: 4. The CDR3 protein is CASSPRLANEQFF. CDR3 DNA sequence: TGTGCCAGCAGCCCCCGACTAGCTAATGAGCAGTTCTTC.

A note on this clone: The junction shows a germline mismatch at one end, possibly a read error. The chain joins TRBV27 to TRBJ2-7; possible D gene TRBD1, 6 bases. There are 14 residues in the CDR3. The germline gives CDR1 MNHEY, CDR2 SMNVEV (reference sequence). The CDR3 protein is CASTSDRTSSEQYF. The CDR3 DNA sequence: TGTGCCAGCACCTCCGACAGGACGTCCTCCGAGCAGTACTTC.

This rearrangement joins TRBV19 to TRBJ2-1; TRBD2 matches at 9 bases. Germline V gene lookup returns CDR1 LNHDA and CDR2 SQIVND (reference sequence). This CDR3 is built from 14 residues. V lost 7 bases and J lost 8; bases outside the gene matches: 9. DNA for the CDR3: TGTGCCAGTACCCAGTCGGTAGCGGGAGATGAGCAGTTCTTC. Translated, it gives CASTQSVAGDEQFF.

The rearrangement joins TRBV28 to TRBJ2-1; D unclear. Germline values: CDR1 MDHEN, CDR2 SYDVKM. V was cut by 4 bases and J by 6 bases, with 7 bases left in between. This CDR3 has 12 amino acids. CDR3 amino acids: CASSSPLNEQFF. The CDR3 DNA is TGTGCCAGCAGTTCCCCACTCAATGAGCAGTTCTTC.

As DNA, the CDR3 is TGTGCCAGCAGTTTAAGGGACAGGGTCTACGAGCAGTACTTC. It is translated as CASSLRDRVYEQYF. This chain uses TRBV27 with TRBJ2-7, with 9 bases that match TRBD1. The V gene's germline CDR1 is MNHEY and CDR2 SMNVEV (reference sequence). V lost 2 bases, J lost 3 bases, and 2 bases stayed unmatched. This CDR3 region has 14 residues.

The V gene is TRBV2, the J gene TRBJ1-2; 7 nucleotides align to TRBD1. V trimming: 8 bases; J trimming: 7 bases; junction bases outside the gene matches: 13. Looked up from germline, CDR1 is SNHLY and CDR2 is FYNNEI. The CDR3 runs 14 residues. The CDR3: CASGDQTGFLGYTF. CDR3 DNA: TGTGCCAGCGGCGACCAGACAGGGTTCCTTGGCTACACCTTC.

J is TRBJ1-2 and V is TRBV27; the D gene is possibly TRBD1 (5 bases). V was clipped by 3 bases and J by 8 bases, with 19 bases between them. The length of the CDR3 is 15 residues. Germline-derived CDR1 and CDR2 are MNHEY and SMNVEV (reference sequence). The CDR3 spells CASSFGQGGVLGYTF. In nucleotides, the CDR3 is TGTGCCAGCAGTTTCGGGCAGGGAGGGGTCTTGGGCTACACCTTC.

V is TRBV5-6 and J is TRBJ2-1, with D unclear. The CDR3 runs to 13 residues. CDR1 and CDR2 from the germline V gene are SGHDT and YYEEEE. Trimming removed 0 bases at V and 6 bases at J, with 7 bases between. The CDR3 DNA reads TGTGCCAGCAGCTTGGCCAACAGCAATGAGCAGTTCTTC. Its protein product is CASSLANSNEQFF. The entire variable domain, with the rest obtained from reference TRBV5-6 and TRBJ2-1, is as follows: DAGVTQSPTHLIKTRGQQVTLRCSPKSGHDTVSWYQQALGQGPQFIFQYYEEEERQRGNFPDRFSGHQFPNYSSELNVNALLLGDSALYLCASSLANSNEQFFGPGTRLTVL.

The chain uses TRBV7-9 and TRBJ1-4; no clear D. CDR1 is SEHNR, CDR2 FQNEAQ, per germline (reference sequence). There are 14 residues in the CDR3. Trimming removed 2 bases from V and 1 base from J, with 5 bases in between. CDR3 sequence (DNA): TGTGCCAGCAGCTTATCCAGAACTAATGAAAAACTGTTTTTT. Protein product: CASSLSRTNEKLFF.

This clone was detected only a few times. The V call is TRBV19, the J call TRBJ1-1, with D perhaps matching TRBD1 (5 bases). The CDR3 covers 13 residues. Germline CDR1 LNHDA, CDR2 SQIVND (reference sequence). The germline V and J ends were trimmed by 2 bases and 1 base, with 5 bases remaining between them. The CDR3 reads CASSIRGNTEAFF. CDR3 coding DNA: TGTGCCAGTAGTATAAGGGGGAACACTGAAGCTTTCTTT.

The J gene is TRBJ2-2, the V gene TRBV5-1, with D tentatively TRBD1 (6 bases). This CDR3 is built from 16 residues. Looked up from germline, CDR1 is SGHRS and CDR2 is YFSETQ. V lost 0 bases and J 0 bases, leaving 9 bases between the germline ends. Written as DNA, the CDR3 is TGCGCCAGCAGCTTGGGGACAGTGTCGAACACCGGGGAGCTGTTTTTT. Its translation: CASSLGTVSNTGELFF. Drawing the rest from reference TRBV5-1 and TRBJ2-2, the complete variable domain is KAGVTQTPRYLIKTRGQQVTLSCSPISGHRSVSWYQQTPGQGLQFLFEYFSETQRNKGNFPGRFSGRQFSNSRSEMNVSTLELGDSALYLCASSLGTVSNTGELFFGEGSRLTVL.

The chain couples TRBV28 to TRBJ1-5; the D is unclear. The V gene lost 5 bases and the J gene lost 4 bases, with 15 bases spanning the gap. This CDR3 region has 15 residues. Germline CDR1 and CDR2: MDHEN and SYDVKM. The CDR3 loop reads CASSGELVVNQPQHF. The CDR3 DNA is TGTGCCAGCAGTGGGGAGTTGGTTGTGAATCAGCCCCAGCATTTT.

The genes are TRBV20-1 and TRBJ2-3; 8 nucleotides agree with TRBD2. The germline CDR1 and CDR2 sequences are DFQATT and SNEGSKA (reference sequence). V was pared by 3 bases and J by 2 bases, with 10 bases of the junction left unmatched. The CDR3 contains 16 residues. The CDR3 bases are TGCAGTGCTAGTGGCGCAGCGGGAGTGGTCACAGATACGCAGTATTTT. Encoded protein: CSASGAAGVVTDTQYF.

V gene TRBV11-3 combines with J gene TRBJ1-5, with TRBD1 matching over 7 bases. Germline CDR1 is SGHNT and CDR2 is YENEEA. CDR3 size: 16 residues. V lost 3 bases and J lost 4; bases outside the gene matches: 9. DNA for the CDR3: TGTGCCAGCAGCTTTGGTCGGGACAGAAAAAATCAGCCCCAGCATTTT. Encoded protein: CASSFGRDRKNQPQHF.

The chain carries TRBV18 and TRBJ1-1; perhaps TRBD1 as D (5 bases). CDR1 is KGHSH and CDR2 is LQKENI in the germline V gene. The CDR3 has 14 residues. With 0 bases removed from V and 7 bases from J, the gap between germline ends came to 12 bases. The CDR3 region is CASSPPGRDGEAFF. The CDR3 nucleotides are TGTGCCAGCTCACCACCGGGCAGGGATGGTGAAGCTTTCTTT.